This is a list of T cell receptor beta chains from one sample in a study of T cell responses to AZD1222 COVID-19 vaccine. The data were produced by immunoSEQ multiplex PCR, yet TCRdb's version contains in-frame clones alone and is incomplete. Here the sample spans roughly 110,000 clones, 90% to 95% being singletons. The source was peripheral blood, collected on day 0 of AZD1222 vaccination. These receptors originate from an adult in good health. CDR3s include the opening cysteine and the closing phenylalanine or tryptophan. D genes are given only for firm matches. Clone size is not always given. Where it is, it says once, few, many or a class for expanded clones.

abundance	v_gene	d_gene	j_gene	CDR3aa	CDR3nt
NA	TRBV19	NA	TRBJ2-3	CASSIVPTSTDTQYF	TGTGCCAGTAGTATAGTCCCGACTAGCACAGATACGCAGTATTTT
NA	TRBV6-5	NA	TRBJ2-3	CASSSPPSDTQYF	TGTGCCAGCAGTTCTCCTCCCTCGGATACGCAGTATTTT
once	TRBV29-1	NA	TRBJ1-1	CSVDPTGNTEAFF	TGCAGCGTTGACCCGACAGGGAACACTGAAGCTTTCTTT
NA	TRBV27	TRBD2	TRBJ2-7	CASSLAGLPSYEQYF	TGTGCCAGCAGTTTAGCGGGACTACCTTCCTACGAGCAGTACTTC
NA	TRBV30	NA	TRBJ1-1	CAWSMRGNTEAFF	TGTGCCTGGAGTATGAGGGGCAACACTGAAGCTTTCTTT
NA	TRBV12-3/TRBV12-4	NA	TRBJ1-4	CASSFTTNEKLFF	TGTGCCAGCAGTTTTACAACTAATGAAAAACTGTTTTTT
once	TRBV15	NA	TRBJ2-4	CATRDYQAKNIQYF	TGTGCCACCAGGGACTATCAAGCCAAAAACATTCAGTACTTC
NA	TRBV9	NA	TRBJ2-3	CASSVVLGDTQYF	TGTGCCAGCAGCGTAGTTCTAGGGGATACGCAGTATTTT
NA	TRBV7-2	NA	TRBJ1-5	CASSLAGRDQPQHF	TGTGCCAGCAGCTTAGCGGGCAGGGATCAGCCCCAGCATTTT
NA	TRBV6-5	TRBD1	TRBJ1-2	CASRADRGGGYTF	TGTGCCAGCAGAGCGGACAGGGGAGGTGGCTACACCTTC
NA	TRBV21-1	NA	TRBJ1-5	CASSKVGQGGNQPQHF	TGTGCCAGCAGCAAAGTGGGACAGGGGGGCAATCAGCCCCAGCATTTT
NA	TRBV7-2	TRBD1	TRBJ2-1	CASSRGQVYNEQFF	TGTGCCAGCAGTCGGGGACAGGTTTACAATGAGCAGTTCTTC
NA	TRBV30	NA	TRBJ1-1	CAWSRIRNTEAFF	TGTGCCTGGAGCCGTATTCGGAACACTGAAGCTTTCTTT
NA	TRBV5-5	TRBD1	TRBJ1-2	CASSVGQGEPNYGYTF	TGTGCCAGCAGCGTAGGACAGGGAGAGCCTAACTATGGCTACACCTTC
few	TRBV7-9	NA	TRBJ2-3	CASSLVEGSDTQYF	TGTGCCAGCAGCTTAGTCGAAGGATCAGATACGCAGTATTTT
NA	TRBV9	TRBD1	TRBJ2-2	CASSVAKVAGGATGELFF	TGTGCCAGCAGCGTAGCTAAAGTTGCAGGGGGCGCGACCGGGGAGCTGTTTTTT
NA	TRBV5-1	NA	TRBJ1-4	CASSPEPRATNEKLFF	TGCGCCAGCAGCCCGGAGCCCAGGGCTACTAATGAAAAACTGTTTTTT
NA	TRBV9	NA	TRBJ1-1	CASSVVRSISEAFF	TGTGCCAGCAGCGTAGTCCGGTCTATCTCTGAAGCTTTCTTT
few	TRBV7-7	TRBD2	TRBJ2-5	CASSFTGGPRETQYF	TGTGCTAGCAGCTTTACGGGGGGGCCGAGAGAGACCCAGTACTTC
NA	TRBV9	NA	TRBJ1-3	CASGPSTSGNTIYF	TGTGCCAGCGGACCGTCTACCTCTGGAAACACCATATATTTT
once	TRBV10-2	NA	TRBJ1-1	CATTDVLGGLEAFF	TGCGCCACCACCGACGTCCTCGGAGGGCTTGAAGCTTTCTTT
NA	TRBV6-5	TRBD1	TRBJ2-7	CASSITPGQGLRYF	TGTGCCAGCAGCATCACGCCCGGACAGGGGTTGAGGTACTTC
NA	TRBV19	TRBD1	TRBJ1-2	CASSRQGINYGYTF	TGTGCCAGTAGTCGACAGGGGATTAACTATGGCTACACCTTC
NA	TRBV5-4	NA	TRBJ2-6	CASSMWGLTSSGANVLTF	TGTGCCAGCAGCATGTGGGGACTTACGAGCTCTGGGGCCAACGTCCTGACTTTC
NA	TRBV2	NA	TRBJ1-5	CASSPRRDRYQPQHF	TGTGCCAGCAGCCCCCGACGAGACAGATATCAGCCCCAGCATTTT
NA	TRBV30	NA	TRBJ1-2	CAWSEGAGTPYGYTF	TGTGCCTGGAGTGAAGGAGCCGGGACCCCTTATGGCTACACCTTC
once	TRBV9	NA	TRBJ2-7	CASSAQDIGAYEQYF	TGTGCCAGCAGCGCCCAGGATATCGGGGCCTACGAGCAGTACTTC
NA	TRBV28	NA	TRBJ1-5	CASSYVQGKPQHF	TGTGCCAGCAGTTATGTCCAGGGAAAGCCCCAGCATTTT
NA	TRBV4-1	NA	TRBJ2-1	CASSLGVYNEQFF	TGCGCCAGCAGCCTGGGAGTATACAATGAGCAGTTCTTC
NA	TRBV3-1/TRBV3-2	NA	TRBJ1-2	CASSRREGYTF	TGTGCCAGCAGCCGTCGGGAAGGCTACACCTTC
once	TRBV11-2	NA	TRBJ2-3	CASSLPRGDTDTQYF	TGTGCCAGCAGCTTGCCCCGGGGAGACACAGATACGCAGTATTTT
NA	TRBV18	NA	TRBJ1-5	CASSQNRADQPQHF	TGTGCCAGCTCACAAAACAGGGCCGATCAGCCCCAGCATTTT
NA	TRBV7-3	NA	TRBJ2-2	CASSLVGQLNTGELFF	TGTGCCAGCAGCTTAGTCGGACAGCTAAACACCGGGGAGCTGTTTTTT